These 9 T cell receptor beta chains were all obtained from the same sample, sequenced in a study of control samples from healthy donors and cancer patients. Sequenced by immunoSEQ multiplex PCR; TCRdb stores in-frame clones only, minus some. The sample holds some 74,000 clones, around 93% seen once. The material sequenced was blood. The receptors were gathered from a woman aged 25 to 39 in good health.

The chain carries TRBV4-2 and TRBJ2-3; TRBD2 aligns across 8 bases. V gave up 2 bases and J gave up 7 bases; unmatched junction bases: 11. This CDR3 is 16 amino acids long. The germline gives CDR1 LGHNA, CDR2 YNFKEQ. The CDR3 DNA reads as TGTGCCAGCAGCCAATTACTAGCGGATTTTTTGAATACGCAGTATTTT. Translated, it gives CASSQLLADFLNTQYF.

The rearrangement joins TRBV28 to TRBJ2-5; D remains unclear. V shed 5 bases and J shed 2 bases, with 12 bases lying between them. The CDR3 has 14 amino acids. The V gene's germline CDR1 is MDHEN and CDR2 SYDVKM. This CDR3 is CASSPRRLQETQYF. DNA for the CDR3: TGTGCCAGCAGTCCTAGACGGTTACAAGAGACCCAGTACTTC.

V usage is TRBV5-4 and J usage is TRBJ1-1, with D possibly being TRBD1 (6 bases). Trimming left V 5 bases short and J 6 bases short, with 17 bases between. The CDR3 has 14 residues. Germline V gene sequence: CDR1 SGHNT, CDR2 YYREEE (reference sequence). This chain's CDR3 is CASRAWGAHAEAFF. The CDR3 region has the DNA TGTGCCAGCAGGGCCTGGGGGGCGCATGCTGAAGCTTTCTTT.

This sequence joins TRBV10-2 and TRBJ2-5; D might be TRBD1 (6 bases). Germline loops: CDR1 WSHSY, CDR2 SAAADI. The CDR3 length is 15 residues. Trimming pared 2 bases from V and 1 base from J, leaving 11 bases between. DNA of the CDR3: TGCGCCAGCAGTGAGACCAGGGGTTCCCAAGAGACCCAGTACTTC. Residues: CASSETRGSQETQYF.

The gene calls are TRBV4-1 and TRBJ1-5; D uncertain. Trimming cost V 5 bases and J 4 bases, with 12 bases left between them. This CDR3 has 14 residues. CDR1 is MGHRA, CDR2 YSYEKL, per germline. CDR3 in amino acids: CASSSRERNQPQHF. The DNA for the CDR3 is TGCGCCAGCAGCTCCCGGGAGAGAAATCAGCCCCAGCATTTT.

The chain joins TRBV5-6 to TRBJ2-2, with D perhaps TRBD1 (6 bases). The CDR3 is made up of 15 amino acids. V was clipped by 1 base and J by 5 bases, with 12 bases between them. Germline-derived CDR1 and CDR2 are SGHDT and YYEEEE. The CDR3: CASSLFIQGTGELFF. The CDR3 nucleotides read TGTGCCAGCAGCTTGTTCATACAGGGAACCGGGGAGCTGTTTTTT. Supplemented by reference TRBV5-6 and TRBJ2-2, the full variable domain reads DAGVTQSPTHLIKTRGQQVTLRCSPKSGHDTVSWYQQALGQGPQFIFQYYEEEERQRGNFPDRFSGHQFPNYSSELNVNALLLGDSALYLCASSLFIQGTGELFFGEGSRLTVL.

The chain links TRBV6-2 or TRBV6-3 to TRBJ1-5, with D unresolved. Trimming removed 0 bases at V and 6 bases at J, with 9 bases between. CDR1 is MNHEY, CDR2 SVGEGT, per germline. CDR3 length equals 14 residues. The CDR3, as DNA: TGTGCCAGCAGTTACTCGACTTGGAGTCAGCCCCAGCATTTT. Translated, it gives CASSYSTWSQPQHF.

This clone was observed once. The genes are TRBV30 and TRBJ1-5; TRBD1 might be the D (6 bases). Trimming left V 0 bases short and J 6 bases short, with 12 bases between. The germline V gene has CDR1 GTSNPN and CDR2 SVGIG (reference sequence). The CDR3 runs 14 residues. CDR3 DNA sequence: TGTGCCTGGAGTGTACGAACAGGGATTCAGCCCCAGCATTTT. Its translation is CAWSVRTGIQPQHF.

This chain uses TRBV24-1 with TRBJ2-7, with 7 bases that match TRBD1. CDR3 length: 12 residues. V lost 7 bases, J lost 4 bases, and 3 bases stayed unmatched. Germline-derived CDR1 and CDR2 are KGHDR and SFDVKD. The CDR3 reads CATRDRVYEQYF. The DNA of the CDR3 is TGTGCCACCAGAGACAGGGTGTACGAGCAGTACTTC.